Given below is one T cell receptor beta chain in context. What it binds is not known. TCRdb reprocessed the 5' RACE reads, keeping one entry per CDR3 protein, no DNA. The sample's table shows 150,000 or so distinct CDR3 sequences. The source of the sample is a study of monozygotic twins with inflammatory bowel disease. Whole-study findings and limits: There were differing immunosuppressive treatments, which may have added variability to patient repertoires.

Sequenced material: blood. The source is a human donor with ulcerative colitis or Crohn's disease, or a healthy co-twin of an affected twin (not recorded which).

CDR3 protein: CASRKGGASYGYTF. This chain uses TRBV6-1 with TRBJ1-2; the D call of TRBD1 rests on TCRdb alone, since no DNA is present to check it. CDR1 is MNHNS and CDR2 is SASEGT in the germline V gene. The CDR3 spans 14 residues.